Presented here are 13 T cell receptor beta chains from one specimen sequenced in a study of shared clonotypes between healthy human individuals. The method was immunoSEQ multiplex PCR; TCRdb's version includes in-frame clones alone and lacks a portion of them. The sample includes about 1.4 million clones, roughly 96% of them seen just once. The sample taken for sequencing was naive CD4+ T cells sorted from blood. Documented subset: CD45RA+ positively selected. Receptors originate from a man younger than 40 in good health.

The V gene is TRBV2, the J gene TRBJ2-1; unclear D gene. The V gene's germline CDR1 is SNHLY and CDR2 FYNNEI. V dropped 6 bases and J dropped 10 bases, with 10 bases sitting between them. The CDR3 is made up of 11 amino acids. The CDR3 region has the DNA TGTGCCAGCAGGGAGAGCTGGGAGCAGTTCTTC. This encodes CASRESWEQFF.

This clone was seen a single time. V usage is TRBV18 and J usage is TRBJ1-2; TRBD1 is a possible D gene (6 bases). CDR1 is KGHSH and CDR2 is LQKENI in the germline V gene. The CDR3 is 15 residues long. Between the trimmed V and J ends, which lost 3 bases and 0 bases, there was a span of 11 bases. This chain's CDR3 is CASSPQGISNYGYTF. The DNA for the CDR3 is TGTGCCAGCTCACCGCAGGGGATTTCTAACTATGGCTACACCTTC.

This chain links TRBV27 with TRBJ2-7, with D perhaps matching TRBD2 (5 bases). V lost 0 bases, J lost 3 bases, and 6 bases lay in between. The V gene's germline CDR1 is MNHEY and CDR2 SMNVEV (reference sequence). The CDR3 contains 13 residues. CDR3 sequence (DNA): TGTGCCAGCAGTTTATCGAGGGTCTACGAGCAGTACTTC. It translates to CASSLSRVYEQYF.

This chain uses TRBV2 with TRBJ2-3; D gene unclear. The ends were cut back, 7 bases at V and 0 bases at J, with 11 bases in the middle. From germline, CDR1 is SNHLY and CDR2 FYNNEI. The CDR3 sequence is 14 residues long. CDR3 coding DNA: TGTGCCAGCAAATTAGAAGCTAGCACAGATACGCAGTATTTT. It specifies CASKLEASTDTQYF.

The chain recombines TRBV7-9 with TRBJ2-7; D remains ambiguous. The length of the CDR3 is 14 residues. The V end was cut by 1 base, the J end by 2 bases, with 9 bases between. The germline V gene has CDR1 SEHNR and CDR2 FQNEAQ (reference sequence). CDR3 sequence: CASSLGSSTYEQYF. CDR3 nucleotides: TGTGCCAGCAGCTTAGGGAGTTCAACCTACGAGCAGTACTTC. Combining the CDR3 with reference TRBV7-9 and TRBJ2-7 gives the whole variable domain DTGVSQNPRHKITKRGQNVTFRCDPISEHNRLYWYRQTLGQGPEFLTYFQNEAQLEKSRLLSDRFSAERPKGSFSTLEIQRTEQGDSAMYLCASSLGSSTYEQYFGPGTRLTVT.

J is TRBJ2-5 and V is TRBV5-1, with TRBD1 as a possible D gene (6 bases). This CDR3 comprises 13 residues. The germline CDR1 and CDR2 sequences are SGHRS and YFSETQ. V was trimmed by 6 bases and J by 4 bases, leaving 13 bases between them. CDR3 protein: CASNPQGRETQYF. CDR3 in DNA: TGCGCCAGCAACCCGCAGGGGCGAGAGACCCAGTACTTC.

The chain's CDR3 is CASSPISGIGGNYGYTF. CDR3 DNA sequence: TGTGCCAGCTCTCCAATATCGGGAATTGGGGGAAACTATGGCTACACCTTC. The V gene is TRBV18, the J gene TRBJ1-2; D may be TRBD1 (5 bases). Trimming pared 6 bases from V and 2 bases from J, leaving 22 bases between. The CDR3 runs 17 residues. CDR1 is KGHSH, CDR2 LQKENI, per germline.

The gene calls are TRBV9 and TRBJ2-1; TRBD2 matches 8 bases. V lost 5 bases to trimming and J lost 5 bases; unmatched junction nucleotides: 12. From germline, CDR1 is SGDLS and CDR2 YYNGEE. The CDR3 runs 16 residues. The CDR3, as DNA: TGTGCCAGCAGTCCCACAACTAGCGGAGCTCACAATGAGCAGTTCTTC. Amino acid sequence: CASSPTTSGAHNEQFF.

The gene calls are TRBV4-3 and TRBJ2-1; D remains ambiguous. The V gene's germline CDR1 is LGHNA and CDR2 YSLEER. V lost 2 bases to trimming and J lost 4 bases, with 12 bases between them. The CDR3 contains 15 residues. The DNA for the CDR3 is TGCGCCAGCAGCCAAACCCTCGGAGTTTACAATGAGCAGTTCTTC. It is translated as CASSQTLGVYNEQFF.

The chain carries TRBV10-3 and TRBJ2-7; possible D gene TRBD1, 5 bases. Trimming took off 6 bases at V and 6 bases at J, with 12 bases between the two ends. The germline gives CDR1 ENHRY, CDR2 SYGVKD. The CDR3 totals 12 residues. The CDR3 spells CAIRETDGEQYF. The CDR3 DNA sequence: TGTGCCATCAGAGAGACAGATGGCGAGCAGTACTTC.

The rearrangement joins TRBV29-1 to TRBJ2-3; 8 positions agree with TRBD2. J was trimmed by 6 bases and V by 3 bases; bases with no gene match: 5. Germline V gives CDR1 SQVTM, CDR2 ANQGSEA. The CDR3 spans 13 residues. The CDR3 nucleotides read TGCAGCGTTGACATCGGGAGGGCCGATACGCAGTATTTT. It specifies CSVDIGRADTQYF.

As regards this clone: This same CDR3 is encoded by further DNA sequences in the sample. V and J are TRBV5-4 and TRBJ2-3, with 15 bases identical to TRBD2. V lost 4 bases to trimming and J lost 4 bases; unmatched junction nucleotides: 4. This CDR3 is 16 amino acids long. Per the germline V gene, CDR1 is SGHNT and CDR2 is YYREEE (reference sequence). The CDR3 region has the DNA TGTGCCAGCAGCGAGGGACTAGCGGGAGGAGCAGATACGCAGTATTTT. Translation gives CASSEGLAGGADTQYF.

This clone showed up just once. The chain recombines TRBV11-2 with TRBJ2-3; 10 bases are a match to TRBD2. Germline CDR1 SGHAT, CDR2 FQNNGV. The CDR3 loop spans 15 amino acids. V lost 5 bases to trimming and J lost 1 base; unmatched junction nucleotides: 3. As DNA, the CDR3 is TGTGCCAGCAGCCGACTAGCGGGCCGCACAGATACGCAGTATTTT. Its protein is CASSRLAGRTDTQYF.